The 27 T cell receptor beta chains below come from one sample, sequenced in a study of T cell responses to AZD1222 COVID-19 vaccine. Repertoires were generated with immunoSEQ multiplex PCR, while TCRdb's copy carries only in-frame clones and drops some. The data show fewer than 150,000 clones, approximately 90% seen once. The starting material was peripheral blood, obtained 28 days after the second AZD1222 dose. The receptors originated from an adult who received the AZD1222 COVID-19 vaccine.

J is TRBJ1-1 and V is TRBV28; no clear D gene. V gave up 6 bases and J gave up 2 bases, with 13 bases separating them. The length of the CDR3 is 14 residues. The germline V gene has CDR1 MDHEN and CDR2 SYDVKM. Here the CDR3 DNA reads TGTGCCAGCAGACTTCCGACACCCAACACTGAAGCTTTCTTT. Translating it yields CASRLPTPNTEAFF.

This sequence joins TRBV7-2 and TRBJ2-7; 8 bases align to TRBD2. Trimming at V came to 5 bases and at J to 3 bases, leaving 9 bases not matched to a gene. CDR1 and CDR2 (germline): SGHTA, FQGNSA. The CDR3 extends over 15 amino acids. In nucleotides, the CDR3 is TGTGCCAGCAGCCCTATGTCGGGGGGGGTCTACGAGCAGTACTTC. Amino acids: CASSPMSGGVYEQYF. Full variable domain (outside the CDR3, taken from reference TRBV7-2 and TRBJ2-7): GAGVSQSPSNKVTEKGKDVELRCDPISGHTALYWYRQSLGQGLEFLIYFQGNSAPDKSGLPSDRFSAERTGGSVSTLTIQRTQQEDSAVYLCASSPMSGGVYEQYFGPGTRLTVT.

This sequence joins TRBV7-2 and TRBJ1-2; D ambiguous. V was cut by 1 base and J by 2 bases, with 11 bases left in between. The CDR3 runs to 15 residues. Germline CDR1 and CDR2: SGHTA and FQGNSA. The chain's CDR3 is CASSLESATNYGYTF. For the CDR3, the DNA is TGTGCCAGCAGCTTAGAATCGGCCACAAACTATGGCTACACCTTC. Drawing the rest from reference TRBV7-2 and TRBJ1-2, the complete variable domain is GAGVSQSPSNKVTEKGKDVELRCDPISGHTALYWYRQSLGQGLEFLIYFQGNSAPDKSGLPSDRFSAERTGGSVSTLTIQRTQQEDSAVYLCASSLESATNYGYTFGSGTRLTVV.

The chain joins TRBV6-2 or TRBV6-3 to TRBJ2-7; TRBD2 matches 16 bases. Germline loops: CDR1 MNHEY, CDR2 SVGEGT. The CDR3 totals 18 residues. Trimming cost V 6 bases and J 3 bases; bases outside gene matches: 11. CDR3 nucleotide sequence: TGTGCCAGCAGCCAGCCGGGACTAGCGGGAGGGGGATACTACGAGCAGTACTTC. It specifies CASSQPGLAGGGYYEQYF.

The CDR3 loop reads CASSLGTGDTEAFF. The CDR3 DNA sequence: TGCGCCAGCAGCTTGGGGACAGGGGACACTGAAGCTTTCTTT. The chain is built from TRBV5-1 and TRBJ1-1, with 9 nucleotides matching TRBD1. The CDR3 loop spans 14 amino acids. V shed 0 bases and J 3 bases; nucleotides not matched to a gene: 0. Germline values: CDR1 SGHRS, CDR2 YFSETQ.

Regarding this clone: Other DNA sequences from this sample encode an identical CDR3 as well. The chain joins TRBV2 to TRBJ2-7, with TRBD1 matching over 7 bases. The length of the CDR3 is 13 residues. Per the germline V gene, CDR1 is SNHLY and CDR2 is FYNNEI. The V and J ends lost 1 base and 3 bases, in that order; junction bases with no gene match: 0. CDR3 in amino acids: CASSEGTGYEQYF. The CDR3 bases are TGTGCCAGCAGTGAAGGGACAGGCTACGAGCAGTACTTC.

The CDR3 DNA sequence: TGTGCCAGCACCGCGTGGGCAGGTCCCACCTACGAGCAGTACTTC. Encoded protein: CASTAWAGPTYEQYF. This chain joins TRBV28 and TRBJ2-7; D ambiguous. This CDR3 region has 15 residues. Between the trimmed V and J ends, which lost 7 bases and 2 bases, there was a span of 18 bases. Germline assignment: CDR1 MDHEN and CDR2 SYDVKM.

The chain employs TRBV9 and TRBJ1-1, with D unresolved. Between the trimmed V and J ends, which lost 0 bases and 1 base, there was a span of 7 bases. The CDR3 spans 14 residues. Germline CDR1 is SGDLS and CDR2 is YYNGEE. CDR3 in amino acids: CASSVDYRNTEAFF. The CDR3 nucleotides read TGTGCCAGCAGCGTAGACTATAGGAACACTGAAGCTTTCTTT. Together with reference TRBV9 and TRBJ1-1, the CDR3 gives the full variable domain: DSGVTQTPKHLITATGQRVTLRCSPRSGDLSVYWYQQSLDQGLQFLIQYYNGEERAKGNILERFSAQQFPDLHSELNLSSLELGDSALYFCASSVDYRNTEAFFGQGTRLTVV.

The genes are TRBV5-1 and TRBJ2-7; D uncertain. From germline, CDR1 is SGHRS and CDR2 YFSETQ. The CDR3 has 13 residues. V was cut by 4 bases and J by 0 bases, with 8 bases left in between. The CDR3: CASSPSSSYEQYF. CDR3 DNA sequence: TGCGCCAGCAGCCCCTCAAGCTCCTACGAGCAGTACTTC.

This clone was counted a single time. V usage is TRBV2 and J usage is TRBJ1-2, with 10 positions matching TRBD1. This CDR3 comprises 17 residues. The germline V gene has CDR1 SNHLY and CDR2 FYNNEI. The V and J ends lost 10 bases and 4 bases, in that order; junction bases with no gene match: 18. As DNA, the CDR3 is TGTGCCATAAATCGCCGGGACAGGGGCAGATTCGGCTATGGCTACACCTTC. Protein product: CAINRRDRGRFGYGYTF.

V and J are TRBV28 and TRBJ1-1, with TRBD1 matching 7 bases. The CDR3 extends over 13 amino acids. The junction had 6 bases not matched to a gene; V was cut back by 7 bases and J by 4 bases. The germline gives CDR1 MDHEN, CDR2 SYDVKM. CDR3 sequence reads: CASTTTGITEAFF. CDR3 nucleotides: TGTGCCAGCACCACGACAGGGATCACTGAAGCTTTCTTT.

The chain is built from TRBV11-2 and TRBJ1-4, with 7 nucleotides matching TRBD1. This CDR3 contains 12 residues. The V and J ends lost 5 bases and 13 bases, in that order; junction bases with no gene match: 7. Germline V gene sequence: CDR1 SGHAT, CDR2 FQNNGV. The CDR3 spells CASSPPTGLLFF. The DNA of the CDR3 is TGTGCCAGCAGCCCCCCGACAGGGCTACTGTTTTTT.

This rearrangement joins TRBV28 to TRBJ2-7; no firm D call. Trimming stripped 1 base from V and 9 bases from J, with 13 bases between. From germline, CDR1 is MDHEN and CDR2 SYDVKM. The CDR3 runs to 13 residues. The CDR3 sequence is CASSLSVSPVQYF. Written as DNA, the CDR3 is TGTGCCAGCAGTTTATCCGTGTCCCCTGTGCAGTACTTC.

The chain is built from TRBV5-1 and TRBJ2-1; 8 nucleotides align to TRBD1. The CDR3 is 15 residues long. Germline-derived CDR1 and CDR2 are SGHRS and YFSETQ. The V and J ends lost 1 base and 4 bases, in that order; junction bases with no gene match: 4. The CDR3 nucleotides read TGCGCCAGCAGCTTGTCTGGACAGGGTTACAATGAGCAGTTCTTC. Its protein product is CASSLSGQGYNEQFF.

This sequence joins TRBV2 and TRBJ2-3; 8 bases map to TRBD2. Trimming took 2 bases from V and 1 from J; bases not matched to a gene: 5. The CDR3 is made up of 16 amino acids. Germline V gene sequence: CDR1 SNHLY, CDR2 FYNNEI. In nucleotides, the CDR3 is TGTGCCAGCAGTGAATTGGAGCGGGGGCGCACAGATACGCAGTATTTT. Its protein product is CASSELERGRTDTQYF. The full variable domain, rest sourced from reference TRBV2 and TRBJ2-3, is EPEVTQTPSHQVTQMGQEVILRCVPISNHLYFYWYRQILGQKVEFLVSFYNNEISEKSEIFDDQFSVERPDGSNFTLKIRSTKLEDSAMYFCASSELERGRTDTQYFGPGTRLTVL.

The V and J genes are TRBV5-1 and TRBJ2-5; either TRBD1 or TRBD2 may supply D (6 bases each). The CDR3 runs to 13 residues. V lost 7 bases, J lost 5 bases, and 15 bases lay in between. In germline, CDR1 is SGHRS, CDR2 YFSETQ. As DNA, the CDR3 is TGCGCCAGCCGGGGGCTCCCCCAGGAGACCCAGTACTTC. Protein product: CASRGLPQETQYF.

The chain couples TRBV7-9 to TRBJ1-1; no reliable D call. CDR1 is SEHNR and CDR2 is FQNEAQ in the germline V gene (reference sequence). The V end lost 5 bases, the J end lost 0 bases, and 16 bases lay between the germline ends. CDR3 size: 16 residues. The CDR3 reads CASSTTYLVMNTEAFF. DNA for the CDR3: TGTGCCAGCAGCACCACTTACCTCGTAATGAACACTGAAGCTTTCTTT.

The CDR3 nucleotides are TGCGCCAGCAGCTTGGCAGGGGACGACACTGAAGCTTTCTTT. This translates into CASSLAGDDTEAFF. J is TRBJ1-1 and V is TRBV5-1; TRBD1 might be the D (6 bases). Germline V gives CDR1 SGHRS, CDR2 YFSETQ. V lost 0 bases and J lost 3, with 9 bases in between. CDR3 length: 14 amino acids.

The chain combines TRBV7-3 with TRBJ2-5; 7 nucleotides agree with TRBD2. Germline CDR1 is SGHTA and CDR2 is FQGTGA. The CDR3 loop spans 15 amino acids. Losses at the gene ends were 2 bases for V and 3 bases for J; bases not matched to a gene: 6. The CDR3 coding sequence is TGTGCCAGCAGCTTATTGCCCGGGGGGAAAGAGACCCAGTACTTC. Protein sequence: CASSLLPGGKETQYF.

The chain links TRBV3-1 (or the pseudogene TRBV3-2) to TRBJ1-5; no definite D call. This CDR3 is 13 amino acids long. Trimming pared 2 bases from V and 5 bases from J, leaving 7 bases between. Germline V gene lookup returns CDR1 LGHDT and CDR2 YNNKEL (reference sequence). CDR3 in amino acids: CASSQFRDQPQHF. CDR3 DNA sequence: TGTGCCAGCAGCCAATTTCGAGATCAGCCCCAGCATTTT.

The rearrangement links TRBV6-2 or TRBV6-3 to TRBJ2-5; 9 positions agree with TRBD2. This CDR3 is built from 16 residues. Per germline, CDR1 MNHEY and CDR2 SVGEGT. V lost 4 bases, J lost 4 bases, and 10 bases stayed unmatched. CDR3 protein: CASSSPLAGGGETQYF. CDR3 nucleotide sequence: TGTGCCAGCAGTTCCCCCCTGGCGGGAGGGGGAGAGACCCAGTACTTC.

This clone was seen a single time. V gene TRBV7-3 combines with J gene TRBJ2-1; perhaps TRBD1 as D (6 bases). The CDR3 spans 15 residues. CDR1 is SGHTA and CDR2 is FQGTGA in the germline V gene. V lost 5 bases to trimming and J lost 2 bases, with 13 bases between them. CDR3 residues: CASSPQTGTYNEQFF. As DNA, the CDR3 is TGTGCCAGCAGCCCTCAGACAGGAACCTACAATGAGCAGTTCTTC.

The V gene is TRBV7-2, the J gene TRBJ1-2, with no clear D. This CDR3 has 14 amino acids. CDR1 SGHTA and CDR2 FQGNSA come from the germline V gene. Trimming left V 5 bases short and J 4 bases short, with 14 bases between. CDR3 loop: CASSPSGISYGYTF. CDR3 nucleotide sequence: TGTGCCAGCAGCCCTTCGGGTATTAGCTATGGCTACACCTTC.

A remark on this clone: One junction end disagrees with the germline gene, perhaps due to a read error. The rearrangement joins TRBV7-7 to TRBJ2-7, with a tentative D call TRBD1 (6 bases). The CDR3 loop spans 15 amino acids. Germline V CDR1 and CDR2: SSHAT, FNYEAQ (reference sequence). For the CDR3, the DNA is TGTGCTAGCACCCACCAGGGGATTAGCTCCTACGAGCAGTACTTC. It is translated as CASTHQGISSYEQYF.

The J gene is TRBJ1-6, the V gene TRBV5-1; perhaps TRBD1 as D (5 bases). The ends were cut back, 0 bases at V and 4 bases at J, with 11 bases in the middle. The germline V gene encodes CDR1 SGHRS and CDR2 YFSETQ. The CDR3 extends over 16 amino acids. CDR3 amino acids: CASSLAGARYNSPLHF. CDR3 bases: TGCGCCAGCAGCTTGGCCGGGGCGCGATATAATTCACCCCTCCACTTT.

V is TRBV19 and J is TRBJ2-7; D might be TRBD1 (6 bases). CDR1 is LNHDA and CDR2 is SQIVND in the germline V gene (reference sequence). Trimming stripped 5 bases from V and 5 bases from J, with 16 bases between. The CDR3 consists of 14 residues. The DNA for the CDR3 is TGTGCCAGTAGTGAAGGACAGATTTTCCACGAGCAGTACTTC. It encodes CASSEGQIFHEQYF.

Only a few counts were recorded for this clone. The rearrangement links TRBV29-1 to TRBJ2-7, with D unclear. Trimming took 4 bases from V and 3 from J, leaving 13 bases between them. The CDR3 spans 13 residues. Germline V gene sequence: CDR1 SQVTM, CDR2 ANQGSEA. CDR3: CSVVRDSYYEQYF. CDR3 sequence (DNA): TGCAGCGTTGTTCGAGATAGTTACTACGAGCAGTACTTC.